The 6 T cell receptor beta chains reported below all come from one sample, sequenced in a study of cytomegalovirus exposure and HLA in healthy donors. The PCR used 60 Vbeta and 13 Jbeta primers. Some clones are missing from TCRdb's copy, which holds only in-frame ones; the method was immunoSEQ multiplex PCR. The sample yields 150,000 to 200,000 clones, roughly 80% seen once. The sample comprised PBMCs. These receptors originate from a young woman in good health and CMV-seronegative.

The chain carries TRBV28 and TRBJ2-7; 7 bases map to TRBD2. J lost 9 bases, V lost 4 bases, and 15 bases had no gene match. CDR1 and CDR2 from the germline V gene are MDHEN and SYDVKM. The CDR3 extends over 15 amino acids. The CDR3 loop reads CASSSPSRLAPSQYF. CDR3 in DNA: TGTGCCAGCAGTTCTCCGTCCCGACTAGCTCCTTCGCAGTACTTC.

This chain connects TRBV7-9 to TRBJ2-3; 9 nucleotides line up with TRBD1. CDR3 size: 15 residues. The V gene's germline CDR1 is SEHNR and CDR2 FQNEAQ (reference sequence). V was clipped by 5 bases and J by 4 bases; unmatched bases: 7. CDR3 sequence reads: CASSPPGQGADTQYF. The CDR3 DNA reads TGTGCCAGCAGCCCTCCGGGACAGGGTGCAGATACGCAGTATTTT.

This chain connects TRBV29-1 to TRBJ1-5; maybe TRBD1 (5 bases). The V end lost 6 bases, the J end lost 4 bases, and 13 bases lay between the germline ends. This CDR3 contains 13 residues. CDR1 SQVTM and CDR2 ANQGSEA come from the germline V gene. Here the CDR3 reads CSVGGAGNQPQHF. CDR3 nucleotides: TGCAGCGTAGGCGGGGCGGGTAATCAGCCCCAGCATTTT.

The chain uses TRBV28 and TRBJ2-7; 9 nucleotides agree with TRBD1. Per germline, CDR1 MDHEN and CDR2 SYDVKM. With 5 bases clipped from V and 2 bases from J, the junction kept 7 bases outside the gene matches. The CDR3 sequence is 15 residues long. CDR3 nucleotide sequence: TGTGCCAGCAGTCCGTCCGGGACAGGGACCTACGAGCAGTACGTC. Amino acids: CASSPSGTGTYEQYV.

This chain links TRBV18 with TRBJ1-4; 7 bases are a match to TRBD1. V dropped 4 bases and J dropped 5; count of bases not matched to a gene: 7. This CDR3 region has 15 residues. Per germline, CDR1 KGHSH and CDR2 LQKENI. The CDR3 is CASSLTGTENEKLFF. CDR3 nucleotides: TGTGCCAGCTCACTTACTGGGACAGAGAATGAAAAACTGTTTTTT.

This clone was counted once. The rearrangement joins TRBV27 to TRBJ1-1; the D is unclear. CDR1 and CDR2 (germline): MNHEY, SMNVEV (reference sequence). CDR3 length: 17 amino acids. Trimming removed 4 bases at V and 3 bases at J, with 21 bases between. CDR3 sequence: CASSSPRLGVEDTEAFF. The CDR3, as DNA: TGTGCCAGCAGTTCACCCCGTCTAGGAGTGGAGGACACTGAAGCTTTCTTT.